One and the same sample provided the 25 T cell receptor beta chains below, sequenced in a study of beta chain features in type 1 diabetes. Expressed TCRB transcripts were sequenced, since all the RNA that had been isolated was reverse transcribed. The protocol was immunoSEQ multiplex PCR, while the TCRdb copy is restricted to in-frame clones and leaves out a portion. Counted here are under 800,000 clones, roughly a sixth occurring once; the ten biggest clones make up 0.07% to 0.095%. The specimen was naive CD4+ T cells from blood. The receptors come from a man younger than 35 in good health.

This rearrangement joins TRBV7-3 to TRBJ2-3; 12 positions agree with TRBD2. V lost 3 bases and J lost 2; bases outside the gene matches: 9. Germline V gene sequence: CDR1 SGHTA, CDR2 FQGTGA. This CDR3 has 18 residues. As DNA, the CDR3 is TGTGCCAGCAGCTTGAGAACTAGCGGGGGGCGAAACACAGATACGCAGTATTTT. This translates into CASSLRTSGGRNTDTQYF.

The chain has TRBV18 and TRBJ2-1; 12 bases align to TRBD2. The J segment lost 7 bases and the V segment lost 3 bases, leaving 7 bases of the junction unmatched. CDR1 and CDR2 from the germline V gene are KGHSH and LQKENI. This CDR3 is 16 amino acids long. CDR3 residues: CASSPPGLAGLNEQFF. The CDR3 DNA sequence: TGTGCCAGCTCACCTCCGGGACTAGCGGGTTTAAATGAGCAGTTCTTC.

This clone turned up a few times. Other DNA variants within this sample encode the same CDR3. This chain joins TRBV5-1 and TRBJ2-1, with D perhaps TRBD1 or TRBD2 (5 bases each). The CDR3 spans 15 residues. The V end was cut by 0 bases, the J end by 0 bases, with 7 bases between. Germline-derived CDR1 and CDR2 are SGHRS and YFSETQ. CDR3: CASSLGGSSYNEQFF. CDR3 nucleotide sequence: TGCGCCAGCAGCTTGGGGGGGAGCTCCTACAATGAGCAGTTCTTC.

The rearrangement joins TRBV27 to TRBJ2-7; D not certain. This CDR3 has 14 residues. V dropped 4 bases and J dropped 4 bases, with 14 bases sitting between them. Germline CDR1 reads MNHEY; CDR2 reads SMNVEV (reference sequence). The CDR3 region has the DNA TGTGCCAGCAGTTCGACTTACCCTTTTTACGAGCAGTACTTC. As protein: CASSSTYPFYEQYF.

The rearrangement joins TRBV5-1 to TRBJ2-7; no reliable D call. CDR1 and CDR2 (germline): SGHRS, YFSETQ. This CDR3 comprises 14 residues. V was clipped by 3 bases and J by 2 bases, with 12 bases between them. Here the CDR3 reads CASSSSRWTYEQYF. The CDR3 nucleotides are TGCGCCAGCAGCTCGTCTCGGTGGACCTACGAGCAGTACTTC. The full variable domain, rest sourced from reference TRBV5-1 and TRBJ2-7, is KAGVTQTPRYLIKTRGQQVTLSCSPISGHRSVSWYQQTPGQGLQFLFEYFSETQRNKGNFPGRFSGRQFSNSRSEMNVSTLELGDSALYLCASSSSRWTYEQYFGPGTRLTVT.

V and J are TRBV5-4 and TRBJ1-6, with D unclear. The germline V gene has CDR1 SGHNT and CDR2 YYREEE (reference sequence). Trimming pared 1 base from V and 8 bases from J, leaving 13 bases between. The length of the CDR3 is 15 residues. The CDR3 region is CASSLRQRGDSPLHF. DNA for the CDR3: TGTGCCAGCAGCTTGAGGCAGAGAGGAGATTCACCCCTCCACTTT. The variable domain in full, with the rest retrieved from reference TRBV5-4 and TRBJ1-6, is ETGVTQSPTHLIKTRGQQVTLRCSSQSGHNTVSWYQQALGQGPQFIFQYYREEENGRGNFPPRFSGLQFPNYSSELNVNALELDDSALYLCASSLRQRGDSPLHFGNGTRLTVT.

Here the CDR3 reads CASSQSGNTIYF. The CDR3 DNA is TGTGCCAGCAGCCAATCTGGAAACACCATATATTTT. This sequence joins TRBV16 and TRBJ1-3; the D is unclear. Germline loops: CDR1 KGHSY, CDR2 FQNENV. This CDR3 is built from 12 residues. Trimming removed 0 bases from V and 3 bases from J, with 0 bases in between. Full variable domain (outside the CDR3, taken from reference TRBV16 and TRBJ1-3): GEEVAQTPKHLVRGEGQKAKLYCAPIKGHSYVFWYQQVLKNEFKFLISFQNENVFDETGMPKERFSAKCLPNSPCSLEIQATKLEDSAVYFCASSQSGNTIYFGEGSWLTVV.

This clone was counted only a few times. The chain uses TRBV7-2 and TRBJ1-1, with D unresolved. The V gene's germline CDR1 is SGHTA and CDR2 FQGNSA. The CDR3 contains 13 residues. V was shortened by 3 bases and J by 5 bases, with 10 bases between the two germline ends. The CDR3, as DNA: TGTGCCAGCAGCTTGGTGAGAGAGACTGAAGCTTTCTTT. Translation: CASSLVRETEAFF. Variable domain in full (rest from reference TRBV7-2 and TRBJ1-1): GAGVSQSPSNKVTEKGKDVELRCDPISGHTALYWYRQSLGQGLEFLIYFQGNSAPDKSGLPSDRFSAERTGGSVSTLTIQRTQQEDSAVYLCASSLVRETEAFFGQGTRLTVV.

This clone was seen a few times. This chain joins TRBV29-1 and TRBJ2-1; D is unresolved. CDR3 length: 13 residues. Germline-derived CDR1 and CDR2 are SQVTM and ANQGSEA. Between the trimmed V and J ends, which lost 6 bases and 6 bases, there was a span of 15 bases. CDR3 residues: CSVTGTAINEQFF. CDR3 bases: TGCAGCGTGACCGGTACCGCAATCAATGAGCAGTTCTTC.

This clone was seen only a few times. The chain uses TRBV5-4 and TRBJ2-3, with 11 positions matching TRBD2. The length of the CDR3 is 15 residues. CDR1 is SGHNT, CDR2 YYREEE, per germline (reference sequence). V lost 4 bases and J lost 4; bases outside the gene matches: 5. The CDR3 region has the DNA TGTGCCAGCAGCCCTAGCGGGAGGCTCGCAGATACGCAGTATTTT. It yields the protein CASSPSGRLADTQYF.

This clone was seen more than once but under ten times. The rearrangement joins TRBV9 to TRBJ2-1, with D unresolved. The CDR3 extends over 13 amino acids. Trimming shortened V by 0 bases and J by 6 bases, and 7 bases separated the two germline ends. CDR1 is SGDLS and CDR2 is YYNGEE in the germline V gene. The CDR3 coding sequence is TGTGCCAGCAGCGTAGTGGGGTCCAATGAGCAGTTCTTC. This gives the protein CASSVVGSNEQFF.

The chain links TRBV2 to TRBJ1-2; no clear D. Trimming shortened V by 3 bases and J by 8 bases, and 10 bases separated the two germline ends. CDR3 size: 12 residues. Looked up from germline, CDR1 is SNHLY and CDR2 is FYNNEI. Written as DNA, the CDR3 is TGTGCCAGCAGTGAGTTTGTCGAAGGCTACACCTTC. This translates into CASSEFVEGYTF.

The rearrangement links TRBV9 to TRBJ2-2; D unresolved. The CDR3 length is 13 residues. Germline V gene lookup returns CDR1 SGDLS and CDR2 YYNGEE. Trimming left V 4 bases short and J 5 bases short, with 9 bases between. The CDR3 protein is CASSIDFTGELFF. CDR3 bases: TGTGCCAGCAGCATCGACTTTACCGGGGAGCTGTTTTTT.

The rearrangement joins TRBV2 to TRBJ1-1; tentatively, D is TRBD1 (5 bases). The CDR3 has 12 residues. The germline CDR1 and CDR2 sequences are SNHLY and FYNNEI. V dropped 7 bases and J dropped 5 bases, with 11 bases sitting between them. Written as DNA, the CDR3 is TGTGCCAGCATTCCAGGGAGAACTGAAGCTTTCTTT. Translation gives CASIPGRTEAFF. The full variable domain, rest sourced from reference TRBV2 and TRBJ1-1, is EPEVTQTPSHQVTQMGQEVILRCVPISNHLYFYWYRQILGQKVEFLVSFYNNEISEKSEIFDDQFSVERPDGSNFTLKIRSTKLEDSAMYFCASIPGRTEAFFGQGTRLTVV.

The chain employs TRBV9 and TRBJ2-3; 10 nucleotides align to TRBD2. V shed 6 bases, J shed 3 bases, and the junction held 4 bases outside the gene matches. The CDR3 is 14 amino acids. CDR1 and CDR2 from the germline V gene are SGDLS and YYNGEE. CDR3 loop: CASTSGGGTDTQYF. CDR3 sequence (DNA): TGTGCCAGCACTAGCGGGGGTGGTACAGATACGCAGTATTTT.

In this sample, this clone turned up a few times. This rearrangement joins TRBV18 to TRBJ2-1; tentative D call: TRBD2 (8 bases). V was pared by 5 bases and J by 2 bases, with 16 bases between. Germline V gene lookup returns CDR1 KGHSH and CDR2 LQKENI. This CDR3 region has 16 residues. The CDR3 here is CASSGTAGAPYNEQFF. The CDR3 DNA reads TGTGCCAGCTCAGGGACAGCGGGAGCGCCCTACAATGAGCAGTTCTTC.

V usage is TRBV18 and J usage is TRBJ1-1, with 9 bases that match TRBD1. The V and J ends lost 6 bases and 4 bases, in that order; junction bases with no gene match: 9. The CDR3 totals 15 residues. Looked up from germline, CDR1 is KGHSH and CDR2 is LQKENI. CDR3: CASSGQGLMVTEAFF. CDR3 bases: TGTGCCAGCTCGGGACAGGGATTGATGGTCACTGAAGCTTTCTTT.

On this clone itself: The junction differs from germline at one of its ends, possibly a read error. This same CDR3 is encoded by further DNA sequences in the sample. The genes are TRBV29-1 and TRBJ1-1; D not certain. The CDR3 extends over 14 amino acids. Germline V lookup: CDR1 SQVTM, CDR2 ANQGSEA. This chain's CDR3 is CSVDSLVPNTEAFF. As DNA, the CDR3 is TGCAGCGTTGACTCCTTGGTCCCCAACACTGAAGCCTTCTTT.

CDR3 loop: CASSLAGRGFYEQYF. Written as DNA, the CDR3 is TGTGCCAGCAGCTTGGCTGGGAGAGGGTTCTACGAGCAGTACTTC. This chain uses TRBV5-7 with TRBJ2-7; tentatively, D is TRBD2 (5 bases). TRBV5-7 is sorted into the ORF group, with uncertain function. V gave up 0 bases and J gave up 3 bases, with 13 bases separating them. The CDR3 consists of 15 residues.

This clone was counted between two and nine times. This chain connects TRBV7-9 to TRBJ1-2; 9 bases are shared with TRBD1. Germline loops: CDR1 SEHNR, CDR2 FQNEAQ (reference sequence). CDR3 length: 15 residues. V trimming: 5 bases; J trimming: 3 bases; junction bases outside the gene matches: 7. CDR3 residues: CASSLQGAKDYGYTF. The CDR3 DNA reads as TGTGCCAGCAGCCTACAGGGGGCTAAGGACTATGGCTACACCTTC.

The chain joins TRBV9 to TRBJ1-5, with a tentative D call TRBD1 (5 bases). V was pared by 0 bases and J by 6 bases, with 13 bases between. Per germline, CDR1 SGDLS and CDR2 YYNGEE. The CDR3 loop spans 15 amino acids. The CDR3 bases are TGTGCCAGCAGCGTAGAGGGCCAGGGAGGTCAGCCCCAGCATTTT. It translates to CASSVEGQGGQPQHF.

The J gene is TRBJ1-1, the V gene TRBV29-1; possibly TRBD1 for D (5 bases). Germline V CDR1 and CDR2: SQVTM, ANQGSEA. Trimming took 1 base from V and 3 from J, leaving 12 bases between them. The CDR3 spans 14 residues. The CDR3 DNA follows: TGCAGCGTTGAAGTGGGGGGATGGGACACTGAAGCTTTCTTT. This translates into CSVEVGGWDTEAFF. The entire variable domain, with the rest obtained from reference TRBV29-1 and TRBJ1-1, is as follows: SAVISQKPSRDICQRGTSLTIQCQVDSQVTMMFWYRQQPGQSLTLIATANQGSEATYESGFVIDKFPISRPNLTFSTLTVSNMSPEDSSIYLCSVEVGGWDTEAFFGQGTRLTVV.

This clone appeared a few times. The chain links TRBV19 to TRBJ1-1; 12 positions agree with TRBD1. Per germline, CDR1 LNHDA and CDR2 SQIVND (reference sequence). The CDR3 is 16 residues long. Trimming at V came to 2 bases and at J to 5 bases, leaving 6 bases not matched to a gene. CDR3 DNA: TGTGCCAGTAGTATACTGGGACAGGGGGCTCTGACTGAAGCTTTCTTT. Protein product: CASSILGQGALTEAFF.

This chain joins TRBV15 and TRBJ1-2; 7 bases match TRBD1. Germline assignment: CDR1 LNHNV and CDR2 YYDKDF (reference sequence). V lost 0 bases to trimming and J lost 6 bases; unmatched junction nucleotides: 7. This CDR3 comprises 15 residues. The CDR3 loop is CATSRDSRQGNGYTF. The CDR3 coding sequence is TGTGCCACCAGCAGAGATTCGAGACAGGGAAATGGCTACACCTTC.

This clone has more than one count but fewer than ten. The chain is built from TRBV6-5 and TRBJ2-5; D is unclear. The CDR3 covers 11 residues. V dropped 10 bases and J dropped 3 bases, with 9 bases sitting between them. The germline V gene has CDR1 MNHEY and CDR2 SVGAGI. The chain's CDR3 is CATRWEETQYF. CDR3 nucleotide sequence: TGTGCCACGCGCTGGGAAGAGACCCAGTACTTC.